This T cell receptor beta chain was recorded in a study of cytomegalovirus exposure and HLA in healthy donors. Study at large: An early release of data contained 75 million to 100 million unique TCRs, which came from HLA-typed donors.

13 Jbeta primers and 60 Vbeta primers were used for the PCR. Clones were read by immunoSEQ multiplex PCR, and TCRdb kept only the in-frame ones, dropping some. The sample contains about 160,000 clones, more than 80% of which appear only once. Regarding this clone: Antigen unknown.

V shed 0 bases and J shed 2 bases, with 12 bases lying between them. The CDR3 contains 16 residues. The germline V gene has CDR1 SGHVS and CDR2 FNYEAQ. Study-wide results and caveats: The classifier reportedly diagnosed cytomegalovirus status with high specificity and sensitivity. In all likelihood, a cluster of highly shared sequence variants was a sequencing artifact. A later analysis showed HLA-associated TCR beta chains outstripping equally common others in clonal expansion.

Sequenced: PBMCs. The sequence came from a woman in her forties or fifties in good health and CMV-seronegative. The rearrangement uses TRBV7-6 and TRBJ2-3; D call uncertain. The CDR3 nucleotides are TGTGCCAGCAGCTTAGCGTCAGACACCACCACAGATACGCAGTATTTT. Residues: CASSLASDTTTDTQYF.